The clone carrying this T cell receptor beta chain appeared many times. The antigen remains unidentified. The data stem from a study of human T cells and chemical hapten exposure. Overall study context: Subjects had 2% DPC placed on about 2 cm by about 2 cm of upper inner arm skin for sensitization. Whole-study findings and limits: Among TCRs, those above 1 in 1000 frequency were unaffected by DPC sensitization. While controls formed fewer of them, expanded TCRs formed significantly more large CDR3 similarity clusters.

Time point here: pre-sensitization, week 0. As for treatment: therapeutic diphenylcyclopropenone sensitization with weekly scalp DPC. Unfractionated whole blood was the source of the extracted total RNA. TCRdb re-called the RACE reads through MiXCR, storing one row per CDR3 protein. The sample gives about 64,000 distinct CDR3 sequences, 10% to 12% of which show up once; 3% to 4.5% is in the top ten. CDR3 length equals 13 residues. Germline V gene data show CDR1 as SQVTM and CDR2 as ANQGSEA. Trimming cost V 6 bases and J 5 bases; bases outside gene matches: 8. The genes are TRBV29-1 and TRBJ2-3; TRBD1 matches 7 bases. This sequence originates from a woman aged 40 to 50 with alopecia areata. Some clones in this sample may be carry-over from other donors' samples. Here the sequenced sample was whole blood, taken in connection with sensitization to the hapten diphenylcyclopropenone (DPC). DNA of the CDR3: TGCAGCGTGACAGGGTCCGCACAAGATACGCAGTATTTT. This sequence encodes CSVTGSAQDTQYF.